This entry concerns a single T cell receptor beta chain. Its target is unknown. The sample is drawn from a study of cytomegalovirus exposure and HLA in healthy donors. Points from the study as a whole: Cytomegalovirus-associated TCR beta chains were listed, numbering 164.

In the PCR, 60 Vbeta and 13 Jbeta primers were used. Sequencing was performed with immunoSEQ multiplex PCR; in TCRdb, only in-frame clones are kept and a portion is missing. The sample lists about 160,000 clones, around 80% occurring once. The CDR3 loop spans 16 amino acids. The V segment lost 3 bases and the J segment 5 bases; nucleotides outside the gene matches: 6. The germline gives CDR1 WSHSY, CDR2 SAAADI. The clonotype originates from a man aged 18 to 30 in good health and CMV-seropositive. The genes are TRBV10-2 and TRBJ2-1; the match to TRBD2 covers 11 bases. The specimen sequenced was PBMCs. CDR3 bases: TGCGCCAGCAGTGACCCTGGACTAGCGGGTCACAATGAGCAGTTCTTC. Amino acid sequence: CASSDPGLAGHNEQFF.